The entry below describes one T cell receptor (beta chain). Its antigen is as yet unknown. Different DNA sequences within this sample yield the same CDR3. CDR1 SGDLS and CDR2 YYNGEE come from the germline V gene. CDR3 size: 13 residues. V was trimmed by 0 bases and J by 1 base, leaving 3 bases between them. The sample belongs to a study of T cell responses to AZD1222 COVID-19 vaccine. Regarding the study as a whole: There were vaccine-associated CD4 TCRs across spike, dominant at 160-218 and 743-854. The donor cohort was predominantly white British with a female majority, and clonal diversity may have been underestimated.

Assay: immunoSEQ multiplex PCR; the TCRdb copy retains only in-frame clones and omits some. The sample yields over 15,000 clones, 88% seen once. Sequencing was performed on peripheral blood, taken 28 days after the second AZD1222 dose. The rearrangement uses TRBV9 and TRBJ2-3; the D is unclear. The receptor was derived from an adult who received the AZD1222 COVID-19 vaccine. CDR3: CASSVGGTDTQYF. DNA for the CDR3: TGTGCCAGCAGCGTAGGGGGCACAGATACGCAGTATTTT.